This is a list of T cell receptor beta chains from one sample in a study of blood T cell repertoires in COVID-19. This table comes from immunoSEQ multiplex PCR, and its TCRdb copy is limited to in-frame clones, with some not included. The top ten clones hold 7.2% of a sample with about 150,000 clones, 75% to 85% of them seen once. What was sequenced was peripheral blood. Source of these receptors: a woman in her forties or fifties in a cohort sampled during active or convalescent COVID-19. CDR3s include the opening cysteine and the closing phenylalanine or tryptophan. Fields, in order: D gene, V gene, clone size, J gene, CDR3 protein, CDR3 DNA. D genes are given only for firm matches. Not all rows give a size; the values are once, few, many and, for expanded clones, a class.

-,TRBV19,-,TRBJ1-5,CASRGGVAQPQHF,TGTGCCAGTAGGGGGGGAGTAGCTCAGCCCCAGCATTTT
-,TRBV19,once,TRBJ1-5,CASSYQNNQPQHF,TGTGCCAGTAGTTATCAGAACAATCAGCCCCAGCATTTT
-,TRBV6-2/TRBV6-3,-,TRBJ1-3,CASSYGEPSGNTIYF,TGTGCCAGCAGTTACGGGGAGCCCTCTGGAAACACCATATATTTT
-,TRBV4-1,-,TRBJ2-2,CASSQVSVRSGTGELFF,TGCGCCAGCAGCCAAGTGAGTGTGCGGAGCGGCACCGGGGAGCTGTTTTTT
TRBD1,TRBV11-2,-,TRBJ2-7,CASSSRTGGEQYF,TGTGCCAGCAGCTCACGGACAGGGGGTGAGCAGTACTTC
TRBD1,TRBV3-1/TRBV3-2,once,TRBJ1-3,CASTHIRTGGGNTIYF,TGTGCCAGCACCCATATTCGGACAGGGGGAGGAAACACCATATATTTT
TRBD1,TRBV19,-,TRBJ1-2,CASSPGTGADGYTF,TGTGCCAGTAGCCCAGGGACAGGGGCCGATGGCTACACCTTC
-,TRBV29-1,-,TRBJ2-7,CSVESPGKEPYEQYF,TGCAGCGTGGAATCCCCAGGGAAAGAACCCTACGAGCAGTACTTC
TRBD2,TRBV30,-,TRBJ2-7,CAWRLPSGGRSFF,TGTGCCTGGAGACTTCCTAGCGGGGGGCGGTCCTTCTTC
TRBD2,TRBV30,few,TRBJ2-3,CAWSTTSGGTTDTQYF,TGTGCCTGGAGTACGACTAGCGGGGGAACCACAGATACGCAGTATTTT
-,TRBV7-2,-,TRBJ1-2,CASSVQGLGGYTF,TGTGCCAGCAGCGTACAGGGTCTGGGTGGCTACACCTTC
TRBD2,TRBV30,-,TRBJ2-5,CAWSVLASQYF,TGTGCCTGGAGTGTACTAGCGTCCCAGTACTTC
TRBD1,TRBV4-3,-,TRBJ1-6,CASSAQGGHNSPLHF,TGCGCCAGCAGCGCCCAGGGGGGCCATAATTCACCCCTCCACTTT
-,TRBV9,-,TRBJ1-6,CASSLGPGPGDPLHF,TGTGCCAGCAGCTTAGGGCCGGGTCCGGGGGACCCCCTCCACTTT
TRBD1,TRBV23-1,-,TRBJ1-6,CASSHSGQGRDSPLHF,TGCGCCAGCAGTCATTCCGGACAGGGGAGGGATTCACCCCTCCACTTT
TRBD2,TRBV3-1/TRBV3-2,-,TRBJ2-4,CASSRRAGDKNIQYF,TGTGCCAGCAGCCGGAGAGCGGGGGACAAAAACATTCAGTACTTC
TRBD1,TRBV7-8,few,TRBJ1-2,CASTSTGVNYGYTF,TGTGCCAGCACCTCGACAGGGGTAAACTATGGCTACACCTTC
-,TRBV1,-,TRBJ2-5,CTSSQLLAGATPIGETQYF,TGCACCAGCAGCCAGTTACTAGCGGGGGCAACCCCGATAGGGGAGACCCAGTACTTC
TRBD2,TRBV4-3,once,TRBJ2-7,CASSLGLAGGYEQYF,TGCGCCAGCAGCCTCGGACTAGCGGGGGGTTATGAGCAGTACTTC
-,TRBV7-9,few,TRBJ1-1,CASSLDRRIRMNTEAFF,TGTGCCAGCAGCTTAGACAGGAGAATCCGTATGAACACTGAAGCTTTCTTT
TRBD1,TRBV27,-,TRBJ1-6,CASSLGGTGGNTLHF,TGTGCCAGCAGCTTGGGCGGGACAGGGGGGAACACCCTCCACTTT
TRBD1,TRBV24-1,-,TRBJ2-3,CASGGDTDTQYF,TGTGCCTCAGGGGGTGACACAGATACGCAGTATTTT
-,TRBV7-2,few,TRBJ2-3,CASSLAGTPDTQYF,TGTGCCAGCAGCTTGGCGGGGACTCCAGATACGCAGTATTTT
TRBD1,TRBV6-5,-,TRBJ1-2,CASSYSPYRGGGYTF,TGTGCCAGCAGTTACTCACCCTACAGGGGCGGTGGCTACACCTTC
TRBD1,TRBV18,-,TRBJ2-1,CASSPRSGQGSGASYNEQFF,TGTGCCAGCTCACCACGTTCCGGACAGGGGTCGGGTGCCTCCTACAATGAGCAGTTCTTC
-,TRBV28,-,TRBJ1-1,CASARGYTEAFF,TGTGCCAGCGCAAGGGGCTACACTGAAGCTTTCTTT
-,TRBV3-1/TRBV3-2,-,TRBJ1-6,CASSGGGADRALHF,TGTGCCAGCAGCGGTGGGGGCGCCGATAGGGCCCTCCACTTT
-,TRBV19,-,TRBJ1-3,CASSRGATGNTIYF,TGTGCCAGTAGCAGGGGTGCGACTGGAAACACCATATATTTT
-,TRBV7-3,-,TRBJ2-7,CASSLSGTGEQYF,TGTGCCAGCAGCTTATCGGGTACTGGAGAGCAGTACTTC
TRBD1,TRBV27,-,TRBJ1-1,CASSSGTAMNTEAFF,TGTGCCAGCAGCTCCGGGACAGCCATGAACACTGAAGCTTTCTTT
TRBD1,TRBV10-3,-,TRBJ2-7,CAIRTGFGEQYF,TGTGCCATCCGGACAGGGTTTGGTGAGCAGTACTTC
-,TRBV7-2,-,TRBJ1-2,CASSLEYTGVGGYTF,TGTGCCAGCAGCTTAGAATATACAGGTGTCGGTGGCTACACCTTC
TRBD1,TRBV10-3,once,TRBJ1-1,CAISETSPGQGDTEAFF,TGTGCCATCAGTGAGACCTCACCGGGACAGGGGGACACTGAAGCTTTCTTT
TRBD2,TRBV9,-,TRBJ2-1,CASSASGGGNEQFF,TGTGCCAGCAGCGCTAGCGGGGGTGGAAATGAGCAGTTCTTC
-,TRBV5-1,-,TRBJ1-1,CASSLWGGTTEAFF,TGCGCCAGCAGCCTATGGGGGGGTACCACTGAAGCTTTCTTT
-,TRBV19,-,TRBJ2-7,CASSPSGVYEQYF,TGTGCCAGTAGTCCCTCAGGGGTCTACGAGCAGTACTTC
-,TRBV10-3,-,TRBJ2-5,CAIRQDQETQYF,TGTGCCATACGACAGGACCAAGAGACCCAGTACTTC
TRBD1,TRBV6-2/TRBV6-3,-,TRBJ2-3,CASSSGQGAPPTDTQYF,TGTGCCAGCAGTTCGGGACAGGGGGCCCCACCCACAGATACGCAGTATTTT
-,TRBV4-3,-,TRBJ2-6,CASSQARRATGANVLTF,TGCGCCAGCAGCCAAGCACGCAGGGCTACTGGGGCCAACGTCCTGACTTTC
-,TRBV7-2,-,TRBJ2-2,CASSPVFGELFF,TGTGCCAGCAGCCCAGTATTCGGGGAGCTGTTTTTT
-,TRBV11-3,-,TRBJ1-6,CASSLTSSYNSPLHF,TGTGCCAGCAGCTTAACGAGCTCCTATAATTCACCCCTCCACTTT